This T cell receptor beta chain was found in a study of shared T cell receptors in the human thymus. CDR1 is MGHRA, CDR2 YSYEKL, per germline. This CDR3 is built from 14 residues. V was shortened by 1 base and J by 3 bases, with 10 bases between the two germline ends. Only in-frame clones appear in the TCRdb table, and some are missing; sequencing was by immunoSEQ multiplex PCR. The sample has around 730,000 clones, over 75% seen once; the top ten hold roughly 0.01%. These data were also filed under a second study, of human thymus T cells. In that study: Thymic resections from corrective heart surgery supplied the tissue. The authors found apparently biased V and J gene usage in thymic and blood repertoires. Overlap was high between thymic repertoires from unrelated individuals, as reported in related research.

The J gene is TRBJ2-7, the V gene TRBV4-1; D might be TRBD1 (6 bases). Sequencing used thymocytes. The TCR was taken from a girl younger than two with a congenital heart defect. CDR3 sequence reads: CASSQGTGFYEQYF. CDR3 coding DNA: TGCGCCAGCAGCCAAGGTACAGGGTTCTACGAGCAGTACTTC.